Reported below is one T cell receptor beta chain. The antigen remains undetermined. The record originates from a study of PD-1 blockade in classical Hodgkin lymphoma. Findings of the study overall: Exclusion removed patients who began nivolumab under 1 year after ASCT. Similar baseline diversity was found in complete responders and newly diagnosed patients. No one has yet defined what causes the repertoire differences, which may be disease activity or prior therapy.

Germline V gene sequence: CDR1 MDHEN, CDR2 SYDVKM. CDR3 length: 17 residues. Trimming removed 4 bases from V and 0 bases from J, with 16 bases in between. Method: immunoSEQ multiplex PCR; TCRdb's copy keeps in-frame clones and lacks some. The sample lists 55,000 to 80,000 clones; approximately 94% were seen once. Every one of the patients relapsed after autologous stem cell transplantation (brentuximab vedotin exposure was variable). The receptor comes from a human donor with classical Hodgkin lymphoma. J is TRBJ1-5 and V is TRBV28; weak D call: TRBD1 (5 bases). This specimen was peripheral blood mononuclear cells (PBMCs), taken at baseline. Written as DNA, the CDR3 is TGTGCCAGCAGTTCTATGTCGACAGACTATAGCAATCAGCCCCAGCATTTT. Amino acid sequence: CASSSMSTDYSNQPQHF.